This T cell receptor (beta chain) originates from a study of T cells in localized non-small cell lung cancer. Whole-study results and caveats: Longer overall survival accompanied higher blood T cell density. Heterogeneity within the tumor remains possible, as just one region underwent sequencing. Appearing in adjacent lung were a median roughly 57 of the top 100 tumor clones. Tumor showed lower T cell clonality than uninvolved adjacent lung, where it was highest.

Trimming cost V 3 bases and J 2 bases; bases outside gene matches: 11. The CDR3 loop spans 17 amino acids. In germline, CDR1 is KGHSH, CDR2 LQKENI. On this clone itself: What it binds is not known.

The table came from immunoSEQ multiplex PCR; TCRdb's copy has only in-frame clones and leaves some out. The sample gives 75,000 to 90,000 clones, around four fifths of which show up once; 2.8% is in the top ten. This specimen consisted of peripheral blood, obtained before any cancer treatment. J is TRBJ2-3 and V is TRBV18, with 7 bases fitting TRBD1. The TCR comes from a man aged 40 to 69 with stage I lung adenocarcinoma. As DNA, the CDR3 is TGTGCCAGCTCACCTTCGACAGGGTCCTTTTCCACAGATACGCAGTATTTT. Translated, it gives CASSPSTGSFSTDTQYF.